One and the same sample provided the 29 T cell receptor beta chains below, sequenced in a study of cytomegalovirus exposure and HLA in healthy donors. Primers for the PCR totalled 60 Vbeta and 13 Jbeta. Sequencing was performed with immunoSEQ multiplex PCR; in TCRdb, only in-frame clones are kept and a portion is missing. The data contain approximately 170,000 clones, approximately 71% of them singletons. What was sequenced was PBMCs. Source of these receptors: a girl between 5 and 17 years old in good health and CMV-seronegative.

The V call is TRBV29-1, the J call TRBJ2-3, with TRBD2 matching 14 bases. CDR1 is SQVTM, CDR2 ANQGSEA, per germline. This CDR3 region has 16 residues. The ends lost 7 bases at V and 1 base at J; junction bases unmatched: 7. The CDR3 here is CSAWTSGGPRTDTQYF. DNA for the CDR3: TGCAGCGCGTGGACTAGCGGGGGGCCACGCACAGATACGCAGTATTTT.

As DNA, the CDR3 is TGTGCCAGCAGCTTGTTTCGCAGGGCGGTGGATACGCAGTATTTT. This codes for CASSLFRRAVDTQYF. The chain joins TRBV5-6 to TRBJ2-3; D may be TRBD1 (5 bases). Germline V gene data show CDR1 as SGHDT and CDR2 as YYEEEE. V shed 1 base and J shed 6 bases, with 15 bases lying between them. The CDR3 runs 15 residues. The full variable domain, completed using reference TRBV5-6 and TRBJ2-3, is DAGVTQSPTHLIKTRGQQVTLRCSPKSGHDTVSWYQQALGQGPQFIFQYYEEEERQRGNFPDRFSGHQFPNYSSELNVNALLLGDSALYLCASSLFRRAVDTQYFGPGTRLTVL.

This clone was seen a few times. CDR3 sequence: CASSPGQGRSSPLHF. CDR3 nucleotides: TGTGCCAGTAGCCCCGGACAGGGTCGGAGTTCACCCCTCCACTTT. This chain links TRBV19 with TRBJ1-6; 8 nucleotides line up with TRBD1. Germline V gives CDR1 LNHDA, CDR2 SQIVND (reference sequence). The CDR3 consists of 15 residues. Trimming cost V 6 bases and J 9 bases; bases outside gene matches: 10.

The V gene is TRBV14, the J gene TRBJ2-3; D is ambiguous. Germline loops: CDR1 SGHDN, CDR2 FVKESK. V was clipped by 4 bases and J by 1 base, with 6 bases between them. The CDR3 has 13 residues. The CDR3 region is CASSPLGTDTQYF. The CDR3 DNA sequence: TGTGCCAGCAGCCCCCTCGGCACAGATACGCAGTATTTT.

This sequence joins TRBV28 and TRBJ1-2, with a tentative D call TRBD1 (5 bases). Between the trimmed V and J ends, which lost 8 bases and 0 bases, there was a span of 7 bases. Germline values: CDR1 MDHEN, CDR2 SYDVKM. The CDR3 extends over 12 amino acids. The CDR3 here is CASGRANYGYTF. The CDR3 nucleotides are TGTGCCAGCGGCAGGGCTAACTATGGCTACACCTTC.

The chain combines TRBV9 with TRBJ2-7, with D hard to call. The CDR3 totals 15 residues. Germline V gene sequence: CDR1 SGDLS, CDR2 YYNGEE. Trimming removed 0 bases at V and 3 bases at J, with 13 bases between. CDR3 protein: CASSVGTTVDYEQYF. The CDR3 DNA reads as TGTGCCAGCAGCGTAGGAACTACGGTTGACTACGAGCAGTACTTC.

The V call is TRBV7-3, the J call TRBJ2-7, with D uncertain. Per germline, CDR1 SGHTA and CDR2 FQGTGA. Trimming stripped 3 bases from V and 4 bases from J, with 13 bases between. The CDR3 totals 14 residues. CDR3 DNA sequence: TGTGCCAGCAGCTTTAGTCCAGGCCCTTACGAGCAGTACTTC. This gives the protein CASSFSPGPYEQYF.

The chain employs TRBV6-1 and TRBJ2-7; 11 nucleotides match TRBD2. The J segment lost 2 bases and the V segment lost 5 bases, leaving 2 bases of the junction unmatched. CDR1 is MNHNS, CDR2 SASEGT, per germline. The length of the CDR3 is 14 residues. The chain's CDR3 is CASSTSGGTYEQYF. The CDR3 DNA is TGTGCCAGCAGTACTAGCGGGGGAACCTACGAGCAGTACTTC.

This chain joins TRBV10-3 and TRBJ1-5; 10 positions agree with TRBD1. The CDR3 contains 15 residues. Germline values: CDR1 ENHRY, CDR2 SYGVKD. V shed 5 bases, J shed 5 bases, and the junction held 6 bases outside the gene matches. CDR3: CAISTGTGEHQPQHF. CDR3 bases: TGTGCCATCAGTACCGGGACAGGGGAACATCAGCCCCAGCATTTT.

CDR3 in DNA: TGCAGCGTTGATATCGGGGAACCAGATACGCAGTATTTT. Its protein is CSVDIGEPDTQYF. The chain uses TRBV29-1 and TRBJ2-3; weak D call: TRBD2 (5 bases). Germline values: CDR1 SQVTM, CDR2 ANQGSEA. Trimming removed 3 bases from V and 4 bases from J, with 11 bases in between. This CDR3 contains 13 residues.

This chain joins TRBV29-1 and TRBJ2-1, with TRBD2 as a possible D gene (5 bases). Germline V gene data show CDR1 as SQVTM and CDR2 as ANQGSEA. The germline V and J ends were trimmed by 3 bases and 1 base, with 7 bases remaining between them. This CDR3 contains 13 residues. The CDR3 nucleotides read TGCAGCGTTGACCGGGGTTCCTACAATGAGCAGTTCTTC. The encoded protein is CSVDRGSYNEQFF.

This clone was detected only once. The gene calls are TRBV11-2 and TRBJ1-2; D not certain. The length of the CDR3 is 14 residues. Germline CDR1 reads SGHAT; CDR2 reads FQNNGV. V shed 5 bases and J shed 2 bases, with 12 bases lying between them. Here the CDR3 DNA reads TGTGCCAGCAGCGTTGCCCCGGGAAACTATGGCTACACCTTC. This translates into CASSVAPGNYGYTF. Full variable domain (rest looked up from reference TRBV11-2 and TRBJ1-2): EAGVAQSPRYKIIEKRQSVAFWCNPISGHATLYWYQQILGQGPKLLIQFQNNGVVDDSQLPKDRFSAERLKGVDSTLKIQPAKLEDSAVYLCASSVAPGNYGYTFGSGTRLTVV.

The rearrangement joins TRBV7-2 to TRBJ2-7; the D is unclear. The CDR3 runs to 16 residues. V was pared by 2 bases and J by 0 bases, with 14 bases between. CDR1 SGHTA and CDR2 FQGNSA come from the germline V gene. The CDR3 protein is CASSLSDTIPSYEQYF. The CDR3 bases are TGTGCCAGCAGCTTAAGTGACACGATCCCCTCCTACGAGCAGTACTTC.

The chain employs TRBV13 and TRBJ2-1; 12 positions match TRBD2. This CDR3 is 14 amino acids long. Germline V CDR1 and CDR2: PRHDT, FYEKMQ (reference sequence). V shed 5 bases, J shed 10 bases, and the junction held 6 bases outside the gene matches. DNA of the CDR3: TGTGCCAGCAGCGGGCGACTAGCGGGGGTAGAGCAGTTCTTC. Its protein product is CASSGRLAGVEQFF.

CDR3 amino acids: CSVRTGTTGYEQYF. Here the CDR3 DNA reads TGCAGCGTCCGGACAGGGACGACGGGGTACGAGCAGTACTTC. The chain couples TRBV29-1 to TRBJ2-5, with 8 positions matching TRBD1. With the DNA end fitting TRBJ2-7 better, the J assignment may be wrong. Germline V CDR1 and CDR2: SQVTM, ANQGSEA. The CDR3 loop spans 14 amino acids.

The chain combines TRBV7-9 with TRBJ2-3; TRBD2 matches 8 bases. In germline, CDR1 is SEHNR, CDR2 FQNEAQ (reference sequence). Trimming removed 4 bases from V and 0 bases from J; junction bases left unmatched: 9. CDR3 length: 17 amino acids. CDR3 residues: CASSSGRGVVSTDTQYF. The CDR3 DNA sequence: TGTGCCAGCAGCTCGGGGCGGGGGGTAGTAAGCACAGATACGCAGTATTTT.

J is TRBJ2-7 and V is TRBV6-6; weak D call: TRBD1 (6 bases). Germline lookup yields CDR1 MNHNY and CDR2 SVGAGI (reference sequence). CDR3 length equals 12 residues. With 10 bases removed from V and 3 bases from J, the gap between germline ends came to 13 bases. The DNA for the CDR3 is TGTGCCACCTCAGGGGTGAGCTACGAGCAGTACTTC. Its translation: CATSGVSYEQYF.

This clone was counted between two and nine times. CDR3: CASSAGGHSNEKLFF. The CDR3 nucleotides are TGTGCCAGCAGCGCTGGGGGACACTCTAATGAAAAACTGTTTTTT. The chain is built from TRBV9 and TRBJ1-4; D is perhaps TRBD1 (6 bases). Germline V gene sequence: CDR1 SGDLS, CDR2 YYNGEE. Trimming left V 3 bases short and J 3 bases short, with 12 bases between. The CDR3 consists of 15 residues.

The chain employs TRBV4-1 and TRBJ2-7; D is undetermined. The CDR3 spans 15 residues. V was clipped by 0 bases and J by 3 bases, with 12 bases between them. Germline V lookup: CDR1 MGHRA, CDR2 YSYEKL. CDR3 DNA: TGCGCCAGCAGCCAAGATCACACCTTCTTCTACGAGCAGTACTTC. It yields the protein CASSQDHTFFYEQYF.

The chain carries TRBV25-1 and TRBJ2-7; TRBD1 is a possible D gene (5 bases). Germline values: CDR1 MGHDK, CDR2 SYGVNS. The ends were cut back, 2 bases at V and 5 bases at J, with 13 bases in the middle. The CDR3 is 14 residues long. DNA of the CDR3: TGTGCCAGCAGTGAAACGCAGGGTTTGGACGAGCAGTACTTC. Amino acids: CASSETQGLDEQYF.

V usage is TRBV5-1 and J usage is TRBJ2-7; D may be TRBD1 (7 bases). Germline V gene data show CDR1 as SGHRS and CDR2 as YFSETQ. The CDR3 contains 16 residues. V was pared by 5 bases and J by 0 bases, with 18 bases between. CDR3 loop: CASRGGGTASSYEQYF. The CDR3 region has the DNA TGCGCCAGCAGAGGAGGGGGGACAGCTTCCTCCTACGAGCAGTACTTC.

This clone was counted between two and nine times. This chain joins TRBV7-8 and TRBJ2-3, with 7 bases that match TRBD2. This CDR3 has 14 residues. Germline V gene data show CDR1 as SGHVS and CDR2 as FQNEAQ. With 7 bases clipped from V and 3 bases from J, the junction kept 7 bases outside the gene matches. The CDR3 is CASTPRGRTDTQYF. The CDR3 nucleotides read TGTGCCAGCACCCCGCGGGGGAGGACAGATACGCAGTATTTT.

The chain employs TRBV19 and TRBJ1-5, with D tentatively TRBD1 (5 bases). V lost 1 base, J lost 7 bases, and 5 bases lay in between. Per the germline V gene, CDR1 is LNHDA and CDR2 is SQIVND (reference sequence). This CDR3 comprises 12 residues. DNA of the CDR3: TGTGCCAGTAGTATAGGGGGCCAGCCCCAGCATTTT. It translates to CASSIGGQPQHF.

This clone was seen only a few times. The CDR3, as DNA: TGTGCCAGCAGCTTATATTCCGGGACAACCACAGATACGCAGTATTTT. This encodes CASSLYSGTTTDTQYF. The V gene is TRBV7-3, the J gene TRBJ2-3; maybe TRBD1 (6 bases). Trimming removed 2 bases from V and 2 bases from J, with 14 bases in between. The CDR3 totals 16 residues. From germline, CDR1 is SGHTA and CDR2 FQGTGA. Full variable domain (outside the CDR3, taken from reference TRBV7-3 and TRBJ2-3): GAGVSQTPSNKVTEKGKYVELRCDPISGHTALYWYRQSLGQGPEFLIYFQGTGAADDSGLPNDRFFAVRPEGSVSTLKIQRTERGDSAVYLCASSLYSGTTTDTQYFGPGTRLTVL.

V usage is TRBV2 and J usage is TRBJ2-5; D remains unclear. The CDR3 spans 12 residues. Germline assignment: CDR1 SNHLY and CDR2 FYNNEI. Trimming removed 6 bases from V and 2 bases from J, with 7 bases in between. The DNA for the CDR3 is TGTGCCAGCAGAACTTTACAAGAGACCCAGTACTTC. Protein product: CASRTLQETQYF.

This chain connects TRBV29-1 to TRBJ2-1; D might be TRBD1 (5 bases). V lost 6 bases and J 7 bases, leaving 19 bases between the germline ends. The length of the CDR3 is 14 residues. Germline CDR1 and CDR2: SQVTM and ANQGSEA. The CDR3 DNA sequence: TGCAGCGTGGTACAAGGGGCTAAGGGGAATGAGCAGTTCTTC. This translates into CSVVQGAKGNEQFF.

This clone was observed a single time. The chain uses TRBV7-9 and TRBJ1-2, with a tentative D call TRBD1 (6 bases). CDR3 length: 12 residues. V lost 8 bases and J 2 bases, leaving 9 bases between the germline ends. CDR1 is SEHNR and CDR2 is FQNEAQ in the germline V gene (reference sequence). The CDR3 region is CASVTGNYGYTF. The CDR3 DNA reads as TGTGCCAGCGTAACAGGGAACTATGGCTACACCTTC. Full variable domain (remainder filled in from reference TRBV7-9 and TRBJ1-2): DTGVSQNPRHKITKRGQNVTFRCDPISEHNRLYWYRQTLGQGPEFLTYFQNEAQLEKSRLLSDRFSAERPKGSFSTLEIQRTEQGDSAMYLCASVTGNYGYTFGSGTRLTVV.

The V gene is TRBV27, the J gene TRBJ1-5; tentatively, D is TRBD1 (6 bases). Germline V gene data show CDR1 as MNHEY and CDR2 as SMNVEV (reference sequence). V was shortened by 6 bases and J by 2 bases, with 14 bases between the two germline ends. The CDR3 consists of 15 residues. DNA of the CDR3: TGTGCCAGCAGGCCGAACAGGGAACGCAATCAGCCCCAGCATTTT. Its translation is CASRPNRERNQPQHF.

The genes are TRBV10-3 and TRBJ2-3, with D unclear. The CDR3 totals 12 residues. Trimming removed 6 bases at V and 7 bases at J, with 11 bases between. Germline assignment: CDR1 ENHRY and CDR2 SYGVKD. CDR3 sequence: CAISPNFYTQYF. CDR3 DNA: TGTGCCATCAGCCCCAACTTTTATACGCAGTATTTT.